Listed here are 26 T cell receptor beta chains from one sample, sequenced in a study of blood T cell repertoires in COVID-19. This table comes from immunoSEQ multiplex PCR, and its TCRdb copy is limited to in-frame clones, with some not included. Counted here are approximately 66,000 clones, about nine tenths occurring once; the ten biggest clones make up more than 6.5%. The sequenced material came from peripheral blood. These TCRs come from a human donor with active COVID-19. The donor label of this sample is uncertain.

The CDR3 reads CASSLGAGGFSPLHF. The CDR3 DNA follows: TGTGCCAGCAGCTTAGGAGCAGGTGGATTCTCACCCCTCCACTTT. This chain uses TRBV11-2 with TRBJ1-6; D is undetermined. Between the trimmed V and J ends, which lost 1 base and 10 bases, there was a span of 14 bases. CDR1 SGHAT and CDR2 FQNNGV come from the germline V gene. The CDR3 consists of 15 residues.

J is TRBJ2-7 and V is TRBV4-1; 9 bases line up with TRBD2. The CDR3 has 14 residues. Germline trimming cut 1 base from V and 5 bases from J; bases unmatched to any gene: 3. The germline V gene encodes CDR1 MGHRA and CDR2 YSYEKL. For the CDR3, the DNA is TGCGCCAGCAGCCAAGGGGCTAGCGGGGACGAGCAGTACTTC. It is translated as CASSQGASGDEQYF.

The chain combines TRBV19 with TRBJ2-1; 8 bases align to TRBD1. With 3 bases clipped from V and 3 bases from J, the junction kept 13 bases outside the gene matches. The V gene's germline CDR1 is LNHDA and CDR2 SQIVND (reference sequence). CDR3 length: 18 amino acids. The CDR3 DNA reads as TGTGCCAGTAGTATGAAAGCGAGAACAGGGGGGATCTACAATGAGCAGTTCTTC. It translates to CASSMKARTGGIYNEQFF.

This sequence joins TRBV28 and TRBJ2-7, with unresolved D. CDR3 length: 14 amino acids. Deletions cut 4 bases from V and 1 base from J, with 11 bases between. Germline lookup yields CDR1 MDHEN and CDR2 SYDVKM. CDR3 DNA: TGTGCCAGCAGTTCACCGCGAGGTTCCTACGAGCAGTACTTC. This encodes CASSSPRGSYEQYF.

The CDR3 sequence is CASSPPLDSPGEAFF. Written as DNA, the CDR3 is TGTGCCAGCAGCCCACCTTTGGACAGTCCTGGTGAAGCTTTCTTT. The chain recombines TRBV5-4 with TRBJ1-1, with D tentatively TRBD1 (6 bases). The CDR3 consists of 15 residues. CDR1 SGHNT and CDR2 YYREEE come from the germline V gene (reference sequence). V lost 4 bases and J 7 bases, leaving 20 bases between the germline ends.

The chain recombines TRBV6-5 with TRBJ2-7; D remains ambiguous. Trimming left V 3 bases short and J 6 bases short, with 6 bases between. This CDR3 region has 11 residues. Germline V CDR1 and CDR2: MNHEY, SVGAGI. This chain's CDR3 is CASSYLFEQYF. The CDR3 coding sequence is TGTGCCAGCAGTTATCTCTTCGAGCAGTACTTC.

The chain uses TRBV24-1 and TRBJ2-2; D is ambiguous. The germline gives CDR1 KGHDR, CDR2 SFDVKD. The ends were cut back, 5 bases at V and 5 bases at J, with 8 bases in the middle. The CDR3 sequence is 13 residues long. The CDR3 nucleotides read TGTGCCACCAGTGGCCGGTGGACCGGGGAGCTGTTTTTT. It yields the protein CATSGRWTGELFF.

The chain is built from TRBV19 and TRBJ1-5, with D tentatively TRBD1 (6 bases). V lost 5 bases and J lost 6, with 11 bases in between. The CDR3 is 13 amino acids. Germline values: CDR1 LNHDA, CDR2 SQIVND (reference sequence). The CDR3 coding sequence is TGTGCCAGTAGTGTACAGGGTGGTCAGCCCCAGCATTTT. Residues: CASSVQGGQPQHF. The full variable domain, rest sourced from reference TRBV19 and TRBJ1-5, is DGGITQSPKYLFRKEGQNVTLSCEQNLNHDAMYWYRQDPGQGLRLIYYSQIVNDFQKGDIAEGYSVSREKKESFPLTVTSAQKNPTAFYLCASSVQGGQPQHFGDGTRLSIL.

The V and J genes are TRBV7-8 and TRBJ2-7, with TRBD1 identical over 8 bases. This CDR3 is built from 15 residues. J lost 8 bases, V lost 1 base, and 10 bases had no gene match. Germline V gives CDR1 SGHVS, CDR2 FQNEAQ. As DNA, the CDR3 is TGTGCCAGCAGCTTAGACTCGACAGGGGTTCTAAAGCAGTACTTC. This encodes CASSLDSTGVLKQYF.

In its sample, this clone was seen once. The chain employs TRBV4-3 and TRBJ1-3, with unresolved D. The germline gives CDR1 LGHNA, CDR2 YSLEER. CDR3 size: 12 residues. The ends were cut back, 3 bases at V and 8 bases at J, with 8 bases in the middle. The CDR3 region is CASSQTGDTIYF. As DNA, the CDR3 is TGCGCCAGCAGCCAGACGGGTGACACCATATATTTT.

In DNA, the CDR3 is TGTGCCAGCAGTGGTACAAGATTATACGAGCAGTACTTC. This gives the protein CASSGTRLYEQYF. The rearrangement links TRBV2 to TRBJ2-7; D not resolved. There are 13 residues in the CDR3. The V end was cut by 4 bases, the J end by 4 bases, with 11 bases between. Looked up from germline, CDR1 is SNHLY and CDR2 is FYNNEI.

This chain links TRBV4-1 with TRBJ2-3, with 8 bases identical to TRBD2. With 0 bases clipped from V and 2 bases from J, the junction kept 10 bases outside the gene matches. Germline CDR1 is MGHRA and CDR2 is YSYEKL. The length of the CDR3 is 18 residues. The CDR3 bases are TGCGCCAGCAGCCAAGATAGCCGCGGGGGGCTAAACACAGATACGCAGTATTTT. It translates to CASSQDSRGGLNTDTQYF.

The genes are TRBV29-1 and TRBJ2-6, with no clear D. Looked up from germline, CDR1 is SQVTM and CDR2 is ANQGSEA. Trimming cost V 1 base and J 7 bases, with 14 bases left between them. The length of the CDR3 is 15 residues. The CDR3 DNA sequence: TGCAGCGTTGAAGGGCTCCCCGAAAGAGCCAACGTCCTGACTTTC. Amino acid sequence: CSVEGLPERANVLTF.

V and J are TRBV7-2 and TRBJ2-1, with D possibly matching TRBD1 (5 bases). V lost 6 bases to trimming and J lost 3 bases, with 15 bases between them. CDR3 length: 15 residues. Germline V gives CDR1 SGHTA, CDR2 FQGNSA. CDR3 in amino acids: CASRDTVDLYNEQFF. The CDR3 region has the DNA TGTGCCAGCAGGGACACAGTAGACCTCTACAATGAGCAGTTCTTC.

This chain uses TRBV11-2 with TRBJ2-1; D is perhaps TRBD1 (5 bases). Germline CDR1 reads SGHAT; CDR2 reads FQNNGV. The CDR3 sequence is 13 residues long. Deletions cut 2 bases from V and 7 bases from J, with 9 bases between. Written as DNA, the CDR3 is TGTGCCAGCAGCTTATCCAGGGTAAATGAGCAGTTCTTC. Translation: CASSLSRVNEQFF. Full variable domain (rest looked up from reference TRBV11-2 and TRBJ2-1): EAGVAQSPRYKIIEKRQSVAFWCNPISGHATLYWYQQILGQGPKLLIQFQNNGVVDDSQLPKDRFSAERLKGVDSTLKIQPAKLEDSAVYLCASSLSRVNEQFFGPGTRLTVL.

This clone was recorded once. This chain joins TRBV5-1 and TRBJ2-7; 9 nucleotides align to TRBD1. The trim removed 0 bases at V and 0 bases at J, leaving 1 base unmatched. The CDR3 totals 15 residues. In germline, CDR1 is SGHRS, CDR2 YFSETQ. The CDR3 DNA reads TGCGCCAGCAGCTTGGGGGGACAGGGCTCCTACGAGCAGTACTTC. Protein product: CASSLGGQGSYEQYF.

The chain has TRBV7-3 and TRBJ2-2; 10 bases fit TRBD2. Germline V CDR1 and CDR2: SGHTA, FQGTGA. This CDR3 is built from 16 residues. Germline trimming cut 5 bases from V and 2 bases from J; bases unmatched to any gene: 5. This chain's CDR3 is CASSPGLADNTGELFF. The DNA for the CDR3 is TGTGCCAGCAGCCCCGGACTAGCGGATAACACCGGGGAGCTGTTTTTT.

V gene TRBV4-2 combines with J gene TRBJ1-2, with unresolved D. The ends were cut back, 4 bases at V and 1 base at J, with 13 bases in the middle. CDR1 and CDR2 from the germline V gene are LGHNA and YNFKEQ. The CDR3 is made up of 15 amino acids. The CDR3 loop reads CASSPFTGDNYGYTF. The DNA of the CDR3 is TGTGCCAGCAGCCCCTTTACCGGGGATAACTATGGCTACACCTTC.

This chain links TRBV10-1 with TRBJ2-2, with D perhaps TRBD2 (6 bases). The CDR3 consists of 14 residues. V was cut by 4 bases and J by 2 bases, with 8 bases left in between. The germline CDR1 and CDR2 sequences are WNHNN and SYGVQD (reference sequence). Here the CDR3 reads CASSALANTGELFF. CDR3 bases: TGCGCCAGCAGTGCACTAGCCAACACCGGGGAGCTGTTTTTT.

The gene calls are TRBV5-4 and TRBJ2-2, with D possibly TRBD1 on 5 matching bases. This CDR3 region has 16 residues. In germline, CDR1 is SGHNT, CDR2 YYREEE (reference sequence). With 0 bases removed from V and 4 bases from J, the gap between germline ends came to 13 bases. The CDR3 region is CASSLARDRSTGELFF. CDR3 nucleotide sequence: TGTGCCAGCAGCTTGGCCAGGGATCGCAGCACCGGGGAGCTGTTTTTT.

This sequence joins TRBV7-2 and TRBJ2-7; no definite D call. With 7 bases removed from V and 7 bases from J, the gap between germline ends came to 17 bases. CDR3 size: 13 residues. Germline V gene sequence: CDR1 SGHTA, CDR2 FQGNSA. The CDR3 region is CASTNSAVGEQYF. The CDR3 bases are TGTGCCAGCACGAACTCGGCGGTGGGTGAGCAGTACTTC.

This clone has a single count. The chain carries TRBV7-2 and TRBJ1-2; 12 nucleotides agree with TRBD1. V lost 5 bases and J lost 4; bases outside the gene matches: 5. The CDR3 contains 15 residues. Germline assignment: CDR1 SGHTA and CDR2 FQGNSA. This chain's CDR3 is CASSTRDRGLYGYTF. As DNA, the CDR3 is TGTGCCAGCAGCACACGGGACAGGGGGCTCTATGGCTACACCTTC.

This chain joins TRBV5-1 and TRBJ2-6; a possible D gene is TRBD1 (6 bases). CDR3 size: 18 residues. The V end was cut by 3 bases, the J end by 1 base, with 17 bases between. From germline, CDR1 is SGHRS and CDR2 YFSETQ. The CDR3 region is CASSYWTVTPSGANVLTF. The CDR3 nucleotides read TGCGCCAGCAGCTATTGGACAGTGACACCTTCTGGGGCCAACGTCCTGACTTTC. Supplemented by reference TRBV5-1 and TRBJ2-6, the full variable domain reads KAGVTQTPRYLIKTRGQQVTLSCSPISGHRSVSWYQQTPGQGLQFLFEYFSETQRNKGNFPGRFSGRQFSNSRSEMNVSTLELGDSALYLCASSYWTVTPSGANVLTFGAGSRLTVL.

The chain joins TRBV3-1 (or the pseudogene TRBV3-2) to TRBJ2-7, with 8 bases aligning to TRBD2. The CDR3 length is 16 residues. The ends lost 5 bases at V and 7 bases at J; junction bases unmatched: 16. Looked up from germline, CDR1 is LGHDT and CDR2 is YNNKEL (reference sequence). CDR3 in amino acids: CASSLGSVGGAKEQYF. The DNA of the CDR3 is TGTGCCAGCAGCTTGGGATCCGTCGGGGGGGCTAAAGAGCAGTACTTC.

The chain joins TRBV9 to TRBJ2-7, with 7 bases fitting TRBD2. V gave up 3 bases and J gave up 0 bases; unmatched junction bases: 6. Per the germline V gene, CDR1 is SGDLS and CDR2 is YYNGEE. The CDR3 covers 15 residues. This CDR3 is CASSGGREFSYEQYF. CDR3 DNA: TGTGCCAGCAGCGGGGGGAGGGAGTTCTCCTACGAGCAGTACTTC. Combining the CDR3 with reference TRBV9 and TRBJ2-7 gives the whole variable domain DSGVTQTPKHLITATGQRVTLRCSPRSGDLSVYWYQQSLDQGLQFLIQYYNGEERAKGNILERFSAQQFPDLHSELNLSSLELGDSALYFCASSGGREFSYEQYFGPGTRLTVT.

As DNA, the CDR3 is TGTGCCTGGAACGTCCGGACAGGGGGCGTTGAAAAACTGTTTTTT. This sequence encodes CAWNVRTGGVEKLFF. The V call is TRBV30, the J call TRBJ1-4, with 11 positions matching TRBD1. The CDR3 has 15 amino acids. J was trimmed by 7 bases and V by 4 bases; bases with no gene match: 8. The germline CDR1 and CDR2 sequences are GTSNPN and SVGIG (reference sequence).